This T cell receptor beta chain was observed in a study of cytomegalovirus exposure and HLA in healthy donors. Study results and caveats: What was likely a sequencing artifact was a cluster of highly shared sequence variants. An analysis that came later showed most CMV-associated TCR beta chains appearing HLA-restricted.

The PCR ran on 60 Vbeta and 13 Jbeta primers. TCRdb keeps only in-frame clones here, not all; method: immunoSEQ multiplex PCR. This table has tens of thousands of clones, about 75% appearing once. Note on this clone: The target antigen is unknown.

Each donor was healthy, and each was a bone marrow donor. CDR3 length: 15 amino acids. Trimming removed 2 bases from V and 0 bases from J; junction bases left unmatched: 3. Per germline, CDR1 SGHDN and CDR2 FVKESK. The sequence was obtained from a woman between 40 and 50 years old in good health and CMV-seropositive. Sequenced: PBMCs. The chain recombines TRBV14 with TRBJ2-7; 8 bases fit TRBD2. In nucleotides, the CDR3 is TGTGCCAGCAGCCAAACTAGCGGCCACTCCTACGAGCAGTACTTC. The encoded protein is CASSQTSGHSYEQYF.